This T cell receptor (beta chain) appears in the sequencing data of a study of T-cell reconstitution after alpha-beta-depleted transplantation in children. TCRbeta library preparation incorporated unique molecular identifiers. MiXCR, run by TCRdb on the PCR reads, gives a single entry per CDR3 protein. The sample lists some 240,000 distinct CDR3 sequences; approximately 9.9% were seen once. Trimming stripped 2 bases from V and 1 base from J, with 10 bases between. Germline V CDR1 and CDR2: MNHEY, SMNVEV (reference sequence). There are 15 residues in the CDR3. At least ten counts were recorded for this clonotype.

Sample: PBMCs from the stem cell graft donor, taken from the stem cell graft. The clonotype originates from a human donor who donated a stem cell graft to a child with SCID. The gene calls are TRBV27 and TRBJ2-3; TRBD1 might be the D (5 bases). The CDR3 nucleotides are TGTGCCAGCAGTTTAAAAACCAGGGGCACAGATACGCAGTATTTT. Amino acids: CASSLKTRGTDTQYF.